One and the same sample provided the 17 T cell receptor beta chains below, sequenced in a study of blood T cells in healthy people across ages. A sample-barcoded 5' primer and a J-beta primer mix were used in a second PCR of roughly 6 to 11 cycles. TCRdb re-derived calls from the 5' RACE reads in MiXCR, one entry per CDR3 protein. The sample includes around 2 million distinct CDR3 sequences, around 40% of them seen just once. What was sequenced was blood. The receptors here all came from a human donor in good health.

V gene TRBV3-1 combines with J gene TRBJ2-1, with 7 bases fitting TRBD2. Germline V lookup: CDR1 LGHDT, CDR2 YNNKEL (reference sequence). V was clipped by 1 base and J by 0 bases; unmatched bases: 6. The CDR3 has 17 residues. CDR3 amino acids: CASSQGLAVSSYNEQFF. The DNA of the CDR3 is TGTGCCAGCAGCCAAGGGCTAGCGGTCAGCTCCTACAATGAGCAGTTCTTC.

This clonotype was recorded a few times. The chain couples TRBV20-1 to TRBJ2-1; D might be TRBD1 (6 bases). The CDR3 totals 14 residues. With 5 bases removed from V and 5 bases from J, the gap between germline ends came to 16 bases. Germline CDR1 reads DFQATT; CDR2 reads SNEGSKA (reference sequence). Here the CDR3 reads CSARTGQLNNEQFF. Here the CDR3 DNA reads TGCAGTGCTCGCACGGGACAACTTAACAATGAGCAGTTCTTC.

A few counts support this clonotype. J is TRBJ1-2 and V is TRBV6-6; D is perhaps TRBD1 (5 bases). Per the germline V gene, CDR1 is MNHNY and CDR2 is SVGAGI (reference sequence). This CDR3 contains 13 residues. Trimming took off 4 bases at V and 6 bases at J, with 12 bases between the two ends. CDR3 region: CASSSGAFDGYTF. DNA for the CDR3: TGTGCCAGCAGTTCCGGGGCTTTCGATGGCTACACCTTC.

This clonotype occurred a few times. Written as DNA, the CDR3 is TGTGCCAGCAGCTCTCTGTTGGGGGCTAGTACAGATACGCAGTATTTT. Protein product: CASSSLLGASTDTQYF. The V and J genes are TRBV7-3 and TRBJ2-3, with D perhaps TRBD1 (6 bases). Trimming took 4 bases from V and 3 from J, leaving 17 bases between them. The CDR3 sequence is 16 residues long. Germline CDR1 reads SGHTA; CDR2 reads FQGTGA.

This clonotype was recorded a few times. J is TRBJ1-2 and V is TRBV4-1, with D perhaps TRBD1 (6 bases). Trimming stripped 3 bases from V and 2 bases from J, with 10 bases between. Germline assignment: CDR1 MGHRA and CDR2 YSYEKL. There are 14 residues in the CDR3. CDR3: CASSHGGQNYGYTF. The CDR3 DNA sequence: TGCGCCAGCAGCCATGGAGGACAGAACTATGGCTACACCTTC.

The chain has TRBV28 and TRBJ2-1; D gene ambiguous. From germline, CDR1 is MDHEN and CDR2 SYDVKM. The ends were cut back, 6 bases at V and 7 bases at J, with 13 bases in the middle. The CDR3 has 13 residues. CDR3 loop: CASSLLSENEQFF. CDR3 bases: TGTGCCAGCAGCCTACTATCGGAGAATGAGCAGTTCTTC.

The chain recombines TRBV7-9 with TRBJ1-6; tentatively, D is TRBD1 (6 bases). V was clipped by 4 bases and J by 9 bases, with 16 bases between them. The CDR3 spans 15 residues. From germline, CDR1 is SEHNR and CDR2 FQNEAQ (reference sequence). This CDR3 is CASSSGTTDGSPLHF. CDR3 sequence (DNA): TGTGCCAGCAGCTCCGGGACAACCGATGGTTCACCCCTCCACTTT.

CDR3 bases: TGCGCCAGCAGCCAACTCGGCCTCAACTATGGGTATGGCTACACCTTC. Translated: CASSQLGLNYGYGYTF. This chain joins TRBV4-1 and TRBJ1-2; no reliable D call. The V end lost 2 bases, the J end lost 5 bases, and 18 bases lay between the germline ends. The CDR3 has 16 amino acids. The germline V gene encodes CDR1 MGHRA and CDR2 YSYEKL.

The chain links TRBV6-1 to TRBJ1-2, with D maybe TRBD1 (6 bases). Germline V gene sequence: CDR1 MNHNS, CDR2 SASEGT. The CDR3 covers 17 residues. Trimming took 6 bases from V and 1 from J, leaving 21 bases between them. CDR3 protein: CASSENHWTVNNYGYTF. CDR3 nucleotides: TGTGCCAGCAGCGAAAACCATTGGACAGTAAATAACTATGGCTACACCTTC.

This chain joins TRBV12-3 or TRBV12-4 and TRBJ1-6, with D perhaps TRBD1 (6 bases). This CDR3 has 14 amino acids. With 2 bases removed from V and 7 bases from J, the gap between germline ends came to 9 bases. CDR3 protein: CASSLIGQNSPLHF. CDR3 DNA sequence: TGTGCCAGCAGTTTAATTGGACAGAATTCACCCCTCCACTTT.

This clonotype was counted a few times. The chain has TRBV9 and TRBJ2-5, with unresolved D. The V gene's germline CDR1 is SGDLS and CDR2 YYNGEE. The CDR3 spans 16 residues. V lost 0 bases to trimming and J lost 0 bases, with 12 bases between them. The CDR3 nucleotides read TGTGCCAGCAGCGTAGGGAGACCACAGTACCAAGAGACCCAGTACTTC. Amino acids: CASSVGRPQYQETQYF.

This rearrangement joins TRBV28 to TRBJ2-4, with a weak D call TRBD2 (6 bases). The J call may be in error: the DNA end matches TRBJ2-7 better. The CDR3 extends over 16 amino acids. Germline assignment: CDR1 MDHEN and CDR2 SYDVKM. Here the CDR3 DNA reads TGTGCCAGCAGTCTAGACCCGGGCCGGGGGTTATACGAGCAGTACTTC. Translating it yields CASSLDPGRGLYEQYF.

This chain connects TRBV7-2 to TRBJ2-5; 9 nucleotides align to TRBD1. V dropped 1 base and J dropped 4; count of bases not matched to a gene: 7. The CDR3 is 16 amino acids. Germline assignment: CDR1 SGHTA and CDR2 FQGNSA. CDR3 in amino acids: CASSLGSGTGLETQYF. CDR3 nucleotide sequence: TGTGCCAGCAGCTTAGGGTCCGGGACAGGGTTAGAGACCCAGTACTTC.

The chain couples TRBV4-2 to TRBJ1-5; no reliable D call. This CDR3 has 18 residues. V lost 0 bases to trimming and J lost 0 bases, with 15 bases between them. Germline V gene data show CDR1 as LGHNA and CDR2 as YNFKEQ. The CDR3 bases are TGTGCCAGCAGCCAAGACAGTTGGGCGGAAAATAGCAATCAGCCCCAGCATTTT. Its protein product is CASSQDSWAENSNQPQHF.

CDR3 sequence reads: CSAQMGLAGASVLNIQYF. DNA for the CDR3: TGCAGTGCCCAAATGGGACTAGCGGGGGCTAGCGTACTAAACATTCAGTACTTC. J is TRBJ2-4 and V is TRBV20-1; 14 bases are a match to TRBD2. V lost 6 bases, J lost 6 bases, and 16 bases stayed unmatched. Germline V CDR1 and CDR2: DFQATT, SNEGSKA (reference sequence). There are 18 residues in the CDR3.

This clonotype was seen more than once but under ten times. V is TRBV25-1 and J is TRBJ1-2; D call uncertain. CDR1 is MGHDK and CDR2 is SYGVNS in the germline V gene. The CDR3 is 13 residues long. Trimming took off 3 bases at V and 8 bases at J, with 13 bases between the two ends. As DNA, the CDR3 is TGTGCCAGCAGTGATGGGCTAATGGGGGGCTACACCTTC. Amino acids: CASSDGLMGGYTF.

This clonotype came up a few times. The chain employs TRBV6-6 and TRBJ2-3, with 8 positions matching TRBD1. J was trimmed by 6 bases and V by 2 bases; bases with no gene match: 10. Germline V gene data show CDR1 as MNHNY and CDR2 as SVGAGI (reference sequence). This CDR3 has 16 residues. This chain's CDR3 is CASSYPSTGGKDTQYF. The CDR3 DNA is TGTGCCAGCAGTTACCCATCCACAGGGGGGAAGGATACGCAGTATTTT.